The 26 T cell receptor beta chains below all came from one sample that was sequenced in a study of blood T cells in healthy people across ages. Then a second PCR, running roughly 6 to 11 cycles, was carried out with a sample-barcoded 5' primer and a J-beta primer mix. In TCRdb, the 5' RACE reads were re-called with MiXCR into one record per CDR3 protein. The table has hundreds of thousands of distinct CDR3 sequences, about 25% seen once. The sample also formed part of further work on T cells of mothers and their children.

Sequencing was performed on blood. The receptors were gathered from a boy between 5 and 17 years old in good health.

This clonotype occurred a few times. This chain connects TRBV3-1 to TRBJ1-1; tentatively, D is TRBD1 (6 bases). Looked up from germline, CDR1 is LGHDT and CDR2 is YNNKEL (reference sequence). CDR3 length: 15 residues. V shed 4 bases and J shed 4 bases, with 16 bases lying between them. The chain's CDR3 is CASSPHTGFGTEAFF. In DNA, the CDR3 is TGTGCCAGCAGCCCCCACACAGGGTTTGGCACTGAAGCTTTCTTT.

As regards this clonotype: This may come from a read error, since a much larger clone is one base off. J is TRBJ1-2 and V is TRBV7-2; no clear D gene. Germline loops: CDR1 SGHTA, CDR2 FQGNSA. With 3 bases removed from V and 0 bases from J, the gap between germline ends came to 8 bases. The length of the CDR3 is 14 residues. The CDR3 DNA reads TGTGCCAGCAGCTTTCCCCCTTCTAACTATGGCTACACCTTC. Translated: CASSFPPSNYGYTF.

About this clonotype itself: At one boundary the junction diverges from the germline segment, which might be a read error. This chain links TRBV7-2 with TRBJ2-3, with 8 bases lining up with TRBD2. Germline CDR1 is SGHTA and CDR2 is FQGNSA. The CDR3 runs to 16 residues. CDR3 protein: CANSLVRRGAGDTQYF. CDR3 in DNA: TGTGCCAACAGCTTAGTCCGGCGGGGGGCGGGAGATACGCAGTATTTT.

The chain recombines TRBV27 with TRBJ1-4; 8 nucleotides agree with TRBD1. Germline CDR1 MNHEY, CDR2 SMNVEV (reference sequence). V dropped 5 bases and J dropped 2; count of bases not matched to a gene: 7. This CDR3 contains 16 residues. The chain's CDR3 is CASSPLRGLTNEKLFF. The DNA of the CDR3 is TGTGCCAGCAGTCCTCTCAGGGGGCTCACTAATGAAAAACTGTTTTTT. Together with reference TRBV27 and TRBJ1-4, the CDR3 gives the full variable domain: EAQVTQNPRYLITVTGKKLTVTCSQNMNHEYMSWYRQDPGLGLRQIYYSMNVEVTDKGDVPEGYKVSRKEKRNFPLILESPSPNQTSLYFCASSPLRGLTNEKLFFGSGTQLSVL.

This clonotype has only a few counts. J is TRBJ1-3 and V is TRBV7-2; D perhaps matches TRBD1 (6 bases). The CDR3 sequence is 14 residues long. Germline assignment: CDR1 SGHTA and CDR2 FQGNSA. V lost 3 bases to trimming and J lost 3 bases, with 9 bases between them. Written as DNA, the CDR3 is TGTGCCAGCAGCTTCCGGGACATTGGAAACACCATATATTTT. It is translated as CASSFRDIGNTIYF.

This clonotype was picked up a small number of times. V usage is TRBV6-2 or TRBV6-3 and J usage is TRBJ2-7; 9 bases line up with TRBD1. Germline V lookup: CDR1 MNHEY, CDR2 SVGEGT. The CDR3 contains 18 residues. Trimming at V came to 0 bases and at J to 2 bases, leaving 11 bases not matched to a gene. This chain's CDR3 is CASSYSTNTGGTPYEQYF. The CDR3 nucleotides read TGTGCCAGCAGTTACTCTACCAACACAGGGGGCACCCCCTACGAGCAGTACTTC.

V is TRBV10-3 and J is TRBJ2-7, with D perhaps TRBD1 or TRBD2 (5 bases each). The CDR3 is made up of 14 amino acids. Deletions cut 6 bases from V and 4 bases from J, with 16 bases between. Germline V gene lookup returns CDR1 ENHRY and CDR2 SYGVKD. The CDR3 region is CAIRRGERAYEQYF. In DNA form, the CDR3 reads TGTGCCATCAGAAGAGGGGAAAGGGCGTACGAGCAGTACTTC.

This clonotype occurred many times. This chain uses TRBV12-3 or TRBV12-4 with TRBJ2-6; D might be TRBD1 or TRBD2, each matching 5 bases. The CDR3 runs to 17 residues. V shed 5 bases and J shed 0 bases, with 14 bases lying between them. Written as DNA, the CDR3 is TGTGCCAGCAGTCCCCGAGGGGTTAGCTCTGGGGCCAACGTCCTGACTTTC. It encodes CASSPRGVSSGANVLTF.

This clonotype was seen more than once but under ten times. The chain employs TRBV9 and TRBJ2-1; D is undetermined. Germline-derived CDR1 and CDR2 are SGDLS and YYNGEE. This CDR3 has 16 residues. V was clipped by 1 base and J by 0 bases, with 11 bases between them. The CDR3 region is CASSVLSVPSYNEQFF. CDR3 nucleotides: TGTGCCAGCAGCGTATTATCGGTCCCCTCCTACAATGAGCAGTTCTTC.

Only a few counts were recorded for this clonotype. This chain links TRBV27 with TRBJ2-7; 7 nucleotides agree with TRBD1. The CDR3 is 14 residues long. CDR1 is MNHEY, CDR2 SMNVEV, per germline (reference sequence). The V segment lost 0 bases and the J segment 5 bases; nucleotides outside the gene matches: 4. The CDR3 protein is CASSLSGTVDEQYF. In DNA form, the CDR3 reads TGTGCCAGCAGTTTATCCGGGACAGTCGACGAGCAGTACTTC.

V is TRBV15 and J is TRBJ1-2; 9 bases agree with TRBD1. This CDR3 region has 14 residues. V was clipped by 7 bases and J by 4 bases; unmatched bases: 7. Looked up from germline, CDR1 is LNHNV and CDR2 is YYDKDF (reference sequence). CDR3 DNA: TGTGCCACCACCCGACAGGGGGAGGGCTATGGCTACACCTTC. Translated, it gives CATTRQGEGYGYTF.

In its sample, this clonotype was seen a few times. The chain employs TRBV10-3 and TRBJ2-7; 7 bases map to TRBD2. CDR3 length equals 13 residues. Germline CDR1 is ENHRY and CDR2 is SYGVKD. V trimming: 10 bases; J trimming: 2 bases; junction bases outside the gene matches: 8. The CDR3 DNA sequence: TGTGCCACCTTAAGCGGGGCTACCTACGAGCAGTACTTC. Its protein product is CATLSGATYEQYF.

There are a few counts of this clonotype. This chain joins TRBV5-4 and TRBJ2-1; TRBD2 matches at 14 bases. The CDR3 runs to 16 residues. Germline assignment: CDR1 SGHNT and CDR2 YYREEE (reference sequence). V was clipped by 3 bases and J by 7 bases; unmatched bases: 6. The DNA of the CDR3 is TGTGCCAGCAGCTCGGGACTAGCGGGAGTAGTTAATGAGCAGTTCTTC. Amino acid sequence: CASSSGLAGVVNEQFF.

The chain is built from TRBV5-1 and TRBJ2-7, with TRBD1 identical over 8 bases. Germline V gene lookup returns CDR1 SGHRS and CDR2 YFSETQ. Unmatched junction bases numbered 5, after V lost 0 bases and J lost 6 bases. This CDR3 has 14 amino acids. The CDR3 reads CASSLGQGKAEQYF. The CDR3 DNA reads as TGCGCCAGCAGCTTGGGACAGGGGAAGGCCGAGCAGTACTTC.

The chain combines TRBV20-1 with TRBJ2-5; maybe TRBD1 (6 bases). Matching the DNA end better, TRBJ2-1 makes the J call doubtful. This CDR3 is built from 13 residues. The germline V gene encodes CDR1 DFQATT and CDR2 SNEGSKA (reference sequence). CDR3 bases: TGCAGTGCTACCCAGAACTCAGGGGATGAGCAGTTCTTC. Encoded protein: CSATQNSGDEQFF.

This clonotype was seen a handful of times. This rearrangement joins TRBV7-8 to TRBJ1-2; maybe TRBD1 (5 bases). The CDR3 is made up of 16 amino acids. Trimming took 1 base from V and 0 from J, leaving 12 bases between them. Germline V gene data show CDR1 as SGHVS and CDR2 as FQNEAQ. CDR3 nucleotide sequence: TGTGCCAGCAGCTTAGATCCTGGGGGAACTAACTATGGCTACACCTTC. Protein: CASSLDPGGTNYGYTF.

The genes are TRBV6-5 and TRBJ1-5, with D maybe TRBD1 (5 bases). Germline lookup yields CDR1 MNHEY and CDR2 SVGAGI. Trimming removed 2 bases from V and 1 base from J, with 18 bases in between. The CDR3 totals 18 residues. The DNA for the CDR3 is TGTGCCAGCAGTTACACTTTTGAGACCAGGGACAGCAATCAGCCCCAGCATTTT. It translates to CASSYTFETRDSNQPQHF.

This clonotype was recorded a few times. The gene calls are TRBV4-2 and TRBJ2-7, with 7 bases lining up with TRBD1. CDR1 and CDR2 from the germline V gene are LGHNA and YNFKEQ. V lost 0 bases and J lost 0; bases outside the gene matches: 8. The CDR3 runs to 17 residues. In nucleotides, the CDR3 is TGTGCCAGCAGCCAAGAAGAGAGGGGGCCGAGCTCCTACGAGCAGTACTTC. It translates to CASSQEERGPSSYEQYF.

The CDR3 region has the DNA TGTGCCAGCAGTCGTGGACAGGCCTACAACTCCTACGAGCAGTACTTC. Translation gives CASSRGQAYNSYEQYF. The V gene is TRBV6-2 or TRBV6-3, the J gene TRBJ2-5; 7 nucleotides agree with TRBD1. TRBJ2-7 explains the end of the DNA better; the J call may be wrong. CDR1 and CDR2 from the germline V gene are MNHEY and SVGEGT. The CDR3 spans 16 residues.

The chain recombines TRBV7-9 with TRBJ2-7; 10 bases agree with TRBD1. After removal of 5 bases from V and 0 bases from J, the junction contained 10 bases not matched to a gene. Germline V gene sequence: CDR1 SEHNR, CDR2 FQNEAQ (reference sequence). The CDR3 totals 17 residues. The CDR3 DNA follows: TGTGCCAGCAGCCGAGGAATCCGGGACAGGGGCTCCTACGAGCAGTACTTC. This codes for CASSRGIRDRGSYEQYF.

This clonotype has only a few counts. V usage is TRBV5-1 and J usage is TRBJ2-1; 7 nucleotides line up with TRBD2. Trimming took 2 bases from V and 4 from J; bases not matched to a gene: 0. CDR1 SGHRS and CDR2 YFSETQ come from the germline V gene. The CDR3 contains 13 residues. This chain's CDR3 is CASSFGGYNEQFF. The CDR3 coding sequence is TGCGCCAGCAGCTTCGGGGGGTACAATGAGCAGTTCTTC.

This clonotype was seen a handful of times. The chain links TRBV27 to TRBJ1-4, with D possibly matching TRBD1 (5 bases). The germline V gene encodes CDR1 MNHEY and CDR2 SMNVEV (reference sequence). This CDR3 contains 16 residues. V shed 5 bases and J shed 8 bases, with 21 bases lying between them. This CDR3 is CASSPSGGGYLEKLFF. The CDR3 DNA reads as TGTGCCAGCAGTCCCTCGGGTGGGGGGTACCTCGAAAAACTGTTTTTT.

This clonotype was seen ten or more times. CDR3 amino acids: CASSLLGETEHNEQFF. The CDR3 DNA reads as TGTGCCAGCAGTTTATTAGGGGAGACGGAACACAATGAGCAGTTCTTC. The V call is TRBV12-3 or TRBV12-4, the J call TRBJ2-1; D could derive from TRBD1 or TRBD2 (5 bases each). Trimming took 2 bases from V and 5 from J, leaving 16 bases between them. CDR3 length: 16 residues.

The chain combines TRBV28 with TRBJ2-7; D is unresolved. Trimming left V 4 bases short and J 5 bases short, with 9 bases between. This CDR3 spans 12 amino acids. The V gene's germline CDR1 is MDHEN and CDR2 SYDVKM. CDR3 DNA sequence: TGTGCCAGCAGTTCCAACAGAAACGAGCAGTACTTC. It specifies CASSSNRNEQYF.

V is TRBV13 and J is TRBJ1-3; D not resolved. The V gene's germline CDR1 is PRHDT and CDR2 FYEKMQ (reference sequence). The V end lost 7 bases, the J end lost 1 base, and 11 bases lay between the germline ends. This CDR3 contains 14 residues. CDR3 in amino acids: CASILGGSGNTIYF. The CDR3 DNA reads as TGTGCCAGCATCCTAGGTGGATCTGGAAACACCATATATTTT.

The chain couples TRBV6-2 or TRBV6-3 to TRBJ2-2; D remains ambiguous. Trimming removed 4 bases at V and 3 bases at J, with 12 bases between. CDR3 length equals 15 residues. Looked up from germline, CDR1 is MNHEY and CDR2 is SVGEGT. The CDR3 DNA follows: TGTGCCAGCAGTTCTTCCCACCAGGACACCGGGGAGCTGTTTTTT. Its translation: CASSSSHQDTGELFF.